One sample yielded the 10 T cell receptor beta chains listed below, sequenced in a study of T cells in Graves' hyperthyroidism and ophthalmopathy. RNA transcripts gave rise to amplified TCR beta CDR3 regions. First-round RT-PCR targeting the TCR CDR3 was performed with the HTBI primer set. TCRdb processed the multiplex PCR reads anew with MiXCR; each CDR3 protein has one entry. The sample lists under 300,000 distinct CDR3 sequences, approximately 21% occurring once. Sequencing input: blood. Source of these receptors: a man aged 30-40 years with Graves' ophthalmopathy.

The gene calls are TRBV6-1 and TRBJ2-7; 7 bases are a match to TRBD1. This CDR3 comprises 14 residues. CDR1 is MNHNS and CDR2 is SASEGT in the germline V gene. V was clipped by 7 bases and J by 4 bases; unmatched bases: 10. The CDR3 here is CASKLRDRVYEQYF. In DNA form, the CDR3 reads TGTGCCAGCAAATTACGTGACAGGGTTTACGAGCAGTACTTC.

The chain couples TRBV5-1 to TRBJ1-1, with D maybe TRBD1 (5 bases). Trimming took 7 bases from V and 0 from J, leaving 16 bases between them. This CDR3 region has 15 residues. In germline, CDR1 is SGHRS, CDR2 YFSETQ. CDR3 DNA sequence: TGCGCCAGCTTTGGGGGTTCAGCTATGAACACTGAAGCTTTCTTT. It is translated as CASFGGSAMNTEAFF. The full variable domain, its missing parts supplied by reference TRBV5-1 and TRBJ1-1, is KAGVTQTPRYLIKTRGQQVTLSCSPISGHRSVSWYQQTPGQGLQFLFEYFSETQRNKGNFPGRFSGRQFSNSRSEMNVSTLELGDSALYLCASFGGSAMNTEAFFGQGTRLTVV.

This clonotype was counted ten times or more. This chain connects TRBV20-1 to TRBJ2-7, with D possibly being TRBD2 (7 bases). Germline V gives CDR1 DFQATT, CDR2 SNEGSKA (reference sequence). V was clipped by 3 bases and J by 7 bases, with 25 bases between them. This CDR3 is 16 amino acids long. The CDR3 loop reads CSASGGRVSEVGEQYF. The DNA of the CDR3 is TGCAGTGCTAGCGGGGGGCGGGTCTCTGAGGTAGGGGAGCAGTACTTC.

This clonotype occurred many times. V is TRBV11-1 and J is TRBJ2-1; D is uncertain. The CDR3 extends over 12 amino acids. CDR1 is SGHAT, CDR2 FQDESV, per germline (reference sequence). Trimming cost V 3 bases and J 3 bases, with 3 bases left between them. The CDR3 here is CASSFSYNEQFF. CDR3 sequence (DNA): TGTGCCAGCAGCTTTAGCTACAATGAGCAGTTCTTC. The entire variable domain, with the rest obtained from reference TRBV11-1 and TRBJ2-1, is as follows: EAEVAQSPRYKITEKSQAVAFWCDPISGHATLYWYRQILGQGPELLVQFQDESVVDDSQLPKDRFSAERLKGVDSTLKIQPAELGDSAMYLCASSFSYNEQFFGPGTRLTVL.

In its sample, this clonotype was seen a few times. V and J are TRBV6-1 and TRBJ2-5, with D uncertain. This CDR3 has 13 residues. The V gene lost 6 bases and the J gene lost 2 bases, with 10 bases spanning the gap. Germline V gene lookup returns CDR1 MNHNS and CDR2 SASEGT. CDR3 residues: CASRRGRQETQYF. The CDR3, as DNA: TGTGCCAGCAGACGTGGACGGCAAGAGACCCAGTACTTC.

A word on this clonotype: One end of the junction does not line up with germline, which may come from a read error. The CDR3 sequence: CAGSHLGETQETQYF. The CDR3 nucleotides are TGTGCCGGCAGCCACCTAGGGGAAACGCAGGAGACCCAGTACTTC. The chain links TRBV7-9 to TRBJ2-5; a weak D match, TRBD1 (5 bases). CDR3 length: 15 amino acids. Germline loops: CDR1 SEHNR, CDR2 FQNEAQ (reference sequence).

This chain's CDR3 is CASSLVLIGGTDTQYF. For the CDR3, the DNA is TGTGCCAGCAGCTTAGTCCTCATTGGGGGCACAGATACGCAGTATTTT. This chain connects TRBV7-9 to TRBJ2-3; no firm D call. Germline CDR1 and CDR2: SEHNR and FQNEAQ (reference sequence). The CDR3 sequence is 16 residues long. The germline V and J ends were trimmed by 1 base and 1 base, with 12 bases remaining between them.

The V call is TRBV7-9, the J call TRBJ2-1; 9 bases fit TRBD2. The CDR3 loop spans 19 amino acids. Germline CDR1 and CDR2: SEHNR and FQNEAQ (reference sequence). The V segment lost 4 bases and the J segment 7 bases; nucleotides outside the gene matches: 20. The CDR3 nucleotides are TGTGCCAGCAGCTCCTCCGGGACTAGCTTCGGGCCAGCTGTGAATGAGCAGTTCTTC. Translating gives CASSSSGTSFGPAVNEQFF.

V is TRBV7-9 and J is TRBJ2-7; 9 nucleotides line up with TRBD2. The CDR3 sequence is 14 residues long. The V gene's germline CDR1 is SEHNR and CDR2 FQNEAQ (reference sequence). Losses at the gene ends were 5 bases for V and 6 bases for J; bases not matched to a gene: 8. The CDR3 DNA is TGTGCCAGCAGCCGACTAGCGGTCCCGGGCGAGCAGTACTTC. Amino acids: CASSRLAVPGEQYF. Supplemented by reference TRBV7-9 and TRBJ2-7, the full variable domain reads DTGVSQNPRHKITKRGQNVTFRCDPISEHNRLYWYRQTLGQGPEFLTYFQNEAQLEKSRLLSDRFSAERPKGSFSTLEIQRTEQGDSAMYLCASSRLAVPGEQYFGPGTRLTVT.

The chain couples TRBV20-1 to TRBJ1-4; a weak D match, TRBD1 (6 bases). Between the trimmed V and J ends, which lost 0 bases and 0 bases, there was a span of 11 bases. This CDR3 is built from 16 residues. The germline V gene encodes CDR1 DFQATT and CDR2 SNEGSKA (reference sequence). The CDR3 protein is CSARDLAGATNEKLFF. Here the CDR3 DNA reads TGCAGTGCTAGAGATCTGGCAGGGGCAACTAATGAAAAACTGTTTTTT.